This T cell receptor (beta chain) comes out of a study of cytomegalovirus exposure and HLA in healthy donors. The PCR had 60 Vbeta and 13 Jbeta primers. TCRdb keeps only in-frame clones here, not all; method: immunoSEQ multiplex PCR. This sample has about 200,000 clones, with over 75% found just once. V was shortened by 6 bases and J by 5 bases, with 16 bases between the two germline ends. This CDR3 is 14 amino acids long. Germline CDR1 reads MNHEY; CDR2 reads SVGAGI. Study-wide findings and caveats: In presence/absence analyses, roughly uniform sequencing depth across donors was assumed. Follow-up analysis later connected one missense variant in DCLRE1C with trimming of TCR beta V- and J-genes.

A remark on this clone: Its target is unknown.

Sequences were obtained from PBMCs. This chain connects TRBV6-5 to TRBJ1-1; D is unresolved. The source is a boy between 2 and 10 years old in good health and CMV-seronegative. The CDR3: CASSLFILGTEAFF. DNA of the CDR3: TGTGCCAGCAGCCTTTTTATTCTCGGGACTGAAGCTTTCTTT.